The clone carrying this TCR beta chain was found a few times. These data are taken from a study of blood T cell repertoires in COVID-19. Study at large: Samples taken during acute and convalescent COVID-19 were collected in the United States, Italy and Spain. From T cells, B-cell-depleted T cells, or PBMCs came the material, which was cDNA or gDNA.

Germline V gene data show CDR1 as SGDLS and CDR2 as YYNGEE. V was cut by 4 bases and J by 4 bases, with 14 bases left in between. The CDR3 runs 14 residues. How the authors handled the data: Estimation of nucleated cell counts was performed using reference gene primer amplification. Using immunoSEQ multiplex PCR, the repertoire was profiled, and TCRdb retains in-frame clones only, with some absent. Clonal size and the V and J genes are those of that table, whereas D and trimming came from the DNA. The data contain fewer than 50,000 clones, around 76% of them singletons. The J gene is TRBJ1-2, the V gene TRBV9, with no clear D. Sequenced sample: peripheral blood. This sequence was found in a man at least 80 years old with acute or convalescent COVID-19. The CDR3 is CASSPQTGSYGYTF. DNA of the CDR3: TGTGCCAGCAGCCCGCAGACGGGAAGCTATGGCTACACCTTC.